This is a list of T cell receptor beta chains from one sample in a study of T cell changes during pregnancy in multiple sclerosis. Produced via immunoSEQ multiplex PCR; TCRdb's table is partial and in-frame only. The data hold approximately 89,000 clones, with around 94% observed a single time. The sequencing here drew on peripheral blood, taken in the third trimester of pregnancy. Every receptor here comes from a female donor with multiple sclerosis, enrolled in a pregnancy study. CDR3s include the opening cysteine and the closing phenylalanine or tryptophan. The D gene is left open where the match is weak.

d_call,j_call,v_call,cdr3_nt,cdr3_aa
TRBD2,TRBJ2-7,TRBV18,TGTGCCAGCTCACCTACACTAGCGGGAGTGTTCGAGCAGTACTTC,CASSPTLAGVFEQYF
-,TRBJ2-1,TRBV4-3,TGCGCCAGCAGCCGACTCAGTAGCAGTTCCTACAATGAGCAGTTCTTC,CASSRLSSSSYNEQFF
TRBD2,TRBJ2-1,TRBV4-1,TGCGCCAGCAGCCAAGGAAGACTAGCGGCCGATGAGCAGTTCTTC,CASSQGRLAADEQFF
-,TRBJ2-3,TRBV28,TGTGCCAGCAGAGGGACAACATCCACAGATACGCAGTATTTT,CASRGTTSTDTQYF
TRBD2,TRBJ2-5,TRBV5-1,TGCGCCAGCAGCTCCCCTAGCGGGACGGGCCAAGAGACCCAGTACTTC,CASSSPSGTGQETQYF
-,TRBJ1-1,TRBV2,TGTGCCGCCCACATGAACACTGAAGCTTTCTTT,CAAHMNTEAFF
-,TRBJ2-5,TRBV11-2,TGTGCCAGCAGCTTAGGCGGGACCCAGTACTTC,CASSLGGTQYF
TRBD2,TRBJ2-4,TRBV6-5,TGTGCCAGCAGTTACGGGGGACTAGCGGATTTTCAGTACTTC,CASSYGGLADFQYF
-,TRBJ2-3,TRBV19,TGTGCCAGTCAGGAGGGAGCCACAGATACGCAGTATTTT,CASQEGATDTQYF
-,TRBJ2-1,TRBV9,TGTGCCAGCGGAACCCCCCGGGGCAATGAGCAGTTCTTC,CASGTPRGNEQFF
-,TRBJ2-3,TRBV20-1,TGCAGTGCTCATCGAGCAGATACGCAGTATTTT,CSAHRADTQYF
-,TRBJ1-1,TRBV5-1,TGCGCCAGCAGCTTGGCCGGTCCTGAAGCTTTCTTT,CASSLAGPEAFF
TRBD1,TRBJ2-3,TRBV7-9,TGTGCCAGCAGCTTTTGGGACAGGGGAGTAGATACGCAGTATTTT,CASSFWDRGVDTQYF
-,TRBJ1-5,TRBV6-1,TGTGCCAGCAGTGGAGCCACCCAAGTAGGCAATCAGCCCCAGCATTTT,CASSGATQVGNQPQHF
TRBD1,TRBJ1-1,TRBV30,TGTGCCTGGAGGACAGGGGTCGCTGAAGCTTTCTTT,CAWRTGVAEAFF
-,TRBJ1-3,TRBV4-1,TGCGCCAGCAGCCAGGGCCCCTCAGGAAACACCATATATTTT,CASSQGPSGNTIYF
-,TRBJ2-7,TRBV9,TGTGCCAGCAGCGTAGAAGGCGGGGACTACGAGCAGTACTTC,CASSVEGGDYEQYF
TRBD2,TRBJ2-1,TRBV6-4,TGTGCCAGCAGCCCGACTAGCGGGACAGTCGATGAGCAGTTCTTC,CASSPTSGTVDEQFF
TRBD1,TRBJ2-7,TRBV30,TGTGCCTGGACACAAACGGGACAGGGCTACGAGCAGTACTTC,CAWTQTGQGYEQYF
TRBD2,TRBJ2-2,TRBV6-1,TGTGCCAGCAGTGCCCTCTCCTCGGGGCGGGGGACCGGGGAGCTGTTTTTT,CASSALSSGRGTGELFF
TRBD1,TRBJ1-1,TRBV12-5,TGTGCTAGTGGTCCCGACGGACAGGCGTCCATGAACACTGAAGCTTTCTTT,CASGPDGQASMNTEAFF
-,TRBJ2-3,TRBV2,TGTGCCAGCAGTAAAAGCCGACAGAGCACAGATACGCAGTATTTT,CASSKSRQSTDTQYF
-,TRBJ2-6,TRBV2,TGTGCCAGCAGTCCTGACAGGCCTGGGGCCAACGTCCTGACTTTC,CASSPDRPGANVLTF
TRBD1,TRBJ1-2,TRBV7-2,TGTGCCAGCAGCCTCCTAGCCGGGACAGGGGGTGATGGCTACACCTTC,CASSLLAGTGGDGYTF
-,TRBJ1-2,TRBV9,TGTGCCAGCAGCTCCCCTCTTCTGACTGATAGGGCGGGCAAACTCGGTGGCTACACCTTC,CASSSPLLTDRAGKLGGYTF
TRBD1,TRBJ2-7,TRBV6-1,TGTGCCAGCAGTGAAGCAACAGGGGGTCACGAGCAGTACTTC,CASSEATGGHEQYF
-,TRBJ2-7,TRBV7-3,TGTGCCAGCAGCTTAACTCCATCCTACGAGCAGTACTTC,CASSLTPSYEQYF